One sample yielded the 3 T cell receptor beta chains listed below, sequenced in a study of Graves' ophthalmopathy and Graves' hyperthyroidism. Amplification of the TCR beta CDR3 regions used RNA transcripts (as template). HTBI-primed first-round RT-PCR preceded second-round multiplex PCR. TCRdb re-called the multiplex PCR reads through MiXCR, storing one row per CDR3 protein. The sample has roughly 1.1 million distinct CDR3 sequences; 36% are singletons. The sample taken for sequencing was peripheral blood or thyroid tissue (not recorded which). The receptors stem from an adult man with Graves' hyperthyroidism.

DNA for the CDR3: TGCAGTTTTGAGGGGCCTGTTAACTATGGCTACACCTTC. It encodes CSFEGPVNYGYTF. The chain links TRBV29-1 to TRBJ1-2, with D possibly TRBD1 on 5 matching bases. Germline lookup yields CDR1 SQVTM and CDR2 ANQGSEA. CDR3 length equals 13 residues.

CDR3 protein: CSARTRGDRGVNTEAFF. CDR3 DNA sequence: TGCAGTGCTAGGACCCGTGGTGACAGGGGCGTGAACACTGAAGCTTTCTTT. The chain links TRBV20-1 to TRBJ1-1, with 8 positions matching TRBD1. J gave up 0 bases and V 3 bases, and 12 bases lay outside the gene matches. CDR1 and CDR2 from the germline V gene are DFQATT and SNEGSKA (reference sequence). CDR3 length equals 17 residues.

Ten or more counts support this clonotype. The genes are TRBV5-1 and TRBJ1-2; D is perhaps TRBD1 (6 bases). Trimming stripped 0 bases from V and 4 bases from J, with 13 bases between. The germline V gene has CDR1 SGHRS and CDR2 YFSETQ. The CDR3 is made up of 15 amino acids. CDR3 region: CASSLAAGDFYGYTF. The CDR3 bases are TGCGCCAGCAGCTTGGCAGCAGGGGACTTCTATGGCTACACCTTC.